Below, 31 T cell receptor beta chains from the same sample are listed, as sequenced in a study of blood T cell repertoires in COVID-19. Repertoires were generated with immunoSEQ multiplex PCR, while TCRdb's copy carries only in-frame clones and drops some. Of about 170,000 clones in the sample, about 80% were seen once. The material sequenced was peripheral blood. The receptors originated from an elderly woman with acute or convalescent COVID-19.

This sequence joins TRBV19 and TRBJ1-1, with a possible D match to TRBD1 (6 bases). Between the trimmed V and J ends, which lost 4 bases and 4 bases, there was a span of 13 bases. The CDR3 is 14 residues long. Germline assignment: CDR1 LNHDA and CDR2 SQIVND (reference sequence). The CDR3 sequence: CASSSSGASTEAFF. Here the CDR3 DNA reads TGTGCCAGTAGTAGCTCAGGGGCGTCCACTGAAGCTTTCTTT.

The CDR3 bases are TGCGCCAGCAGCCCCCCCCCGGGGGATGAAAAACTGTTTTTT. Its protein is CASSPPPGDEKLFF. V gene TRBV4-1 combines with J gene TRBJ1-4, with a weak D call TRBD1 (5 bases). Germline lookup yields CDR1 MGHRA and CDR2 YSYEKL. V shed 4 bases and J shed 6 bases, with 12 bases lying between them. The CDR3 runs to 14 residues.

This clone has ten or more counts. The rearrangement uses TRBV10-3 and TRBJ2-7; a weak D match, TRBD1 (6 bases). The CDR3 contains 18 residues. Germline V CDR1 and CDR2: ENHRY, SYGVKD. The ends were cut back, 0 bases at V and 0 bases at J, with 18 bases in the middle. CDR3 protein: CAISESSPTGISSYEQYF. The CDR3, as DNA: TGTGCCATCAGTGAGTCGTCCCCGACAGGAATTAGCTCCTACGAGCAGTACTTC.

Of note for this clone: At one of its ends the junction is not consistent with the germline gene, which may arise from a read error. The CDR3 DNA is TGTGCCAGCAGTTCCGATCGGACAGGCAGAAACTTC. It yields the protein CASSSDRTGRNF. The V call is TRBV28, the J call TRBJ2-5; TRBD1 matches at 7 bases. Germline V CDR1 and CDR2: MDHEN, SYDVKM. The CDR3 is 12 amino acids. Full variable domain (rest looked up from reference TRBV28 and TRBJ2-5): DVKVTQSSRYLVKRTGEKVFLECVQDMDHENMFWYRQDPGLGLRLIYFSYDVKMKEKGDIPEGYSVSREKKERFSLILESASTNQTSMYLCASSSDRTGRNFGPGTRLLVL.

The chain uses TRBV19 and TRBJ1-1; 11 nucleotides align to TRBD1. V trimming: 8 bases; J trimming: 5 bases; junction bases outside the gene matches: 4. Germline CDR1 LNHDA, CDR2 SQIVND (reference sequence). This CDR3 comprises 13 residues. CDR3 sequence reads: CASRDRGGTEAFF. CDR3 bases: TGTGCCAGTCGGGACAGGGGGGGTACTGAAGCTTTCTTT.

The chain combines TRBV29-1 with TRBJ1-4; a possible D gene is TRBD1 (5 bases). This CDR3 is 13 amino acids long. The V end lost 6 bases, the J end lost 5 bases, and 13 bases lay between the germline ends. The germline CDR1 and CDR2 sequences are SQVTM and ANQGSEA. The CDR3 is CSVQGIWNEKLFF. The DNA of the CDR3 is TGCAGCGTGCAGGGTATCTGGAATGAAAAACTGTTTTTT.

V gene TRBV28 combines with J gene TRBJ2-7, with D perhaps matching TRBD2 (5 bases). Germline V gene data show CDR1 as MDHEN and CDR2 as SYDVKM. This CDR3 has 12 amino acids. V was pared by 1 base and J by 8 bases, with 9 bases between. The CDR3 DNA is TGTGCCAGCAGTTTATCGAGGGTAAAGCAGTACTTC. It encodes CASSLSRVKQYF.

The chain uses TRBV16 and TRBJ1-2, with D unresolved. V lost 1 base, J lost 0 bases, and 9 bases lay in between. The length of the CDR3 is 15 residues. The germline CDR1 and CDR2 sequences are KGHSY and FQNENV. This CDR3 reads CASSQWAAANYGYTF. The CDR3 DNA sequence: TGTGCCAGCAGCCAATGGGCAGCTGCTAACTATGGCTACACCTTC.

The rearrangement links TRBV5-5 to TRBJ2-2; 10 bases agree with TRBD2. The CDR3 is 16 amino acids. V was clipped by 3 bases and J by 2 bases; unmatched bases: 4. Germline lookup yields CDR1 SGHKS and CDR2 YYEKEE (reference sequence). The CDR3 reads CASSWRTSGNTGELFF. In nucleotides, the CDR3 is TGTGCCAGCAGCTGGAGGACTAGCGGAAACACCGGGGAGCTGTTTTTT.

V and J are TRBV19 and TRBJ1-3, with D hard to call. Germline V CDR1 and CDR2: LNHDA, SQIVND (reference sequence). Trimming took 3 bases from V and 2 from J, leaving 8 bases between them. The CDR3 is 14 amino acids. CDR3 sequence: CASSIRGTGNTIYF. Written as DNA, the CDR3 is TGTGCCAGTAGTATTCGGGGAACTGGAAACACCATATATTTT.

The V call is TRBV7-2, the J call TRBJ2-2; no clear D. The V end lost 1 base, the J end lost 7 bases, and 10 bases lay between the germline ends. Germline V gives CDR1 SGHTA, CDR2 FQGNSA. The CDR3 runs 14 residues. The CDR3 DNA reads as TGTGCCAGCAGCTTAGTGGCTAGGCACGGGGAGCTGTTTTTT. Translation: CASSLVARHGELFF.

This clone appeared once. Other DNA sequences from this sample encode an identical CDR3 as well. Written as DNA, the CDR3 is TGTGCCAGCAGCGTAGGTCTAACCCAAGAGACCCAGTACTTC. It is translated as CASSVGLTQETQYF. J is TRBJ2-5 and V is TRBV9; D is unclear. CDR3 length equals 14 residues. Between the trimmed V and J ends, which lost 0 bases and 1 base, there was a span of 7 bases. CDR1 is SGDLS, CDR2 YYNGEE, per germline.

The CDR3 is CASSGPGAVATNEKLFF. The CDR3 bases are TGTGCCAGCAGCGGACCGGGAGCCGTTGCAACTAATGAAAAACTGTTTTTT. The V call is TRBV5-6, the J call TRBJ1-4; D unclear. Germline CDR1 reads SGHDT; CDR2 reads YYEEEE. Trimming pared 4 bases from V and 0 bases from J, leaving 16 bases between. The CDR3 contains 17 residues.

The V call is TRBV5-1, the J call TRBJ2-2; TRBD2 is a possible D gene (6 bases). Trimming removed 3 bases at V and 2 bases at J, with 14 bases between. CDR1 and CDR2 (germline): SGHRS, YFSETQ. CDR3 length: 16 residues. As DNA, the CDR3 is TGCGCCAGCAGCTCTCGTGGCGGGATAAACACCGGGGAGCTGTTTTTT. Its translation: CASSSRGGINTGELFF.

The rearrangement joins TRBV3-1 (or the pseudogene TRBV3-2) to TRBJ2-7; TRBD1 matches at 9 bases. The J segment lost 2 bases and the V segment lost 3 bases, leaving 11 bases of the junction unmatched. The CDR3 loop spans 17 amino acids. Germline assignment: CDR1 LGHDT and CDR2 YNNKEL (reference sequence). CDR3 coding DNA: TGTGCCAGCAGCCAGGGGACAGGGTCGATGGGAACCTACGAGCAGTACTTC. Protein: CASSQGTGSMGTYEQYF.

This clone was picked up a small number of times. The rearrangement uses TRBV6-5 and TRBJ1-4, with TRBD1 as a possible D gene (6 bases). The CDR3 sequence is 13 residues long. CDR1 and CDR2 (germline): MNHEY, SVGAGI. V was cut by 6 bases and J by 10 bases, with 15 bases left in between. The CDR3 spells CASSSSQGRKLFF. The CDR3 coding sequence is TGTGCCAGCAGCAGCTCACAGGGTAGAAAACTGTTTTTT.

Details on this clone: One end of the junction is discordant with germline, which a read error may explain. V gene TRBV5-8 combines with J gene TRBJ2-1; a weak D match, TRBD2 (7 bases). The CDR3 runs to 15 residues. The germline V gene has CDR1 SGHTS and CDR2 YDEGEE. In DNA form, the CDR3 reads TGTGCCAACAGCTTGTACACGGGGGGCGGCCATGAGCAGTTCTTC. This translates into CANSLYTGGGHEQFF.

The chain has TRBV29-1 and TRBJ2-7, with D possibly being TRBD2 (5 bases). The germline gives CDR1 SQVTM, CDR2 ANQGSEA. This CDR3 contains 14 residues. V was shortened by 4 bases and J by 2 bases, with 15 bases between the two germline ends. The CDR3 here is CSVVGETNTYEQYF. CDR3 DNA sequence: TGCAGCGTTGTAGGAGAGACTAATACCTACGAGCAGTACTTC.

V usage is TRBV19 and J usage is TRBJ2-1, with D possibly being TRBD1 (6 bases). From germline, CDR1 is LNHDA and CDR2 SQIVND (reference sequence). V lost 2 bases and J lost 5, with 13 bases in between. The CDR3 is 15 residues long. DNA of the CDR3: TGTGCCAGTAGTATAACGCAGGGGCGCAACAATGAGCAGTTCTTC. It yields the protein CASSITQGRNNEQFF.

The chain carries TRBV11-3 and TRBJ2-1, with D possibly being TRBD2 (6 bases). Deletions cut 1 base from V and 0 bases from J, with 13 bases between. The CDR3 runs 17 residues. The germline CDR1 and CDR2 sequences are SGHNT and YENEEA. CDR3 amino acids: CASSLVGTASSYNEQFF. The CDR3 DNA follows: TGTGCCAGCAGCTTAGTGGGGACTGCCAGCTCCTACAATGAGCAGTTCTTC.

This clone was seen repeatedly, ten times or more. The chain is built from TRBV19 and TRBJ2-1, with 12 positions matching TRBD2. Germline V lookup: CDR1 LNHDA, CDR2 SQIVND (reference sequence). After removal of 7 bases from V and 8 bases from J, the junction contained 6 bases not matched to a gene. The CDR3 is 14 residues long. In DNA, the CDR3 is TGTGCCAGTAACCTAGCGGGAGGGTCCCATGAGCAGTTCTTC. Translation gives CASNLAGGSHEQFF.

This clone was recorded a few times. J is TRBJ2-5 and V is TRBV3-1 (or the pseudogene TRBV3-2), with 7 bases aligning to TRBD2. Germline values: CDR1 LGHDT, CDR2 YNNKEL (reference sequence). The trim removed 1 base at V and 0 bases at J, leaving 11 bases unmatched. The CDR3 is 18 residues long. This CDR3 reads CASSQGESSGYYQETQYF. CDR3 coding DNA: TGTGCCAGCAGCCAAGGGGAGTCTAGCGGATACTACCAAGAGACCCAGTACTTC.

The chain uses TRBV4-1 and TRBJ2-5; D is uncertain. The V end was cut by 0 bases, the J end by 7 bases, with 9 bases between. The CDR3 sequence is 13 residues long. Germline CDR1 MGHRA, CDR2 YSYEKL. As DNA, the CDR3 is TGCGCCAGCAGCCAAGATACTCGATGGACCCAGTACTTC. Translating gives CASSQDTRWTQYF.

V gene TRBV9 combines with J gene TRBJ2-3; the match to TRBD2 covers 10 bases. Germline loops: CDR1 SGDLS, CDR2 YYNGEE. This CDR3 has 14 residues. The V segment lost 3 bases and the J segment 6 bases; nucleotides outside the gene matches: 4. The CDR3 bases are TGTGCCAGCAGCGCTAGCGGGAGCTTCGATACGCAGTATTTT. Protein product: CASSASGSFDTQYF.

V gene TRBV6-4 combines with J gene TRBJ1-5; TRBD1 agrees at 9 bases. CDR3 size: 17 residues. V was pared by 8 bases and J by 0 bases, with 11 bases of the junction left unmatched. Germline CDR1 MRHNA, CDR2 SNTAGT. CDR3 sequence: CASPLRLGQGSNQPQHF. As DNA, the CDR3 is TGTGCCAGCCCCTTACGCCTGGGACAGGGTAGCAATCAGCCCCAGCATTTT.

In its sample, this clone was seen a few times. CDR3 protein: CASSLGGGADTQYF. The CDR3 DNA reads as TGTGCCAGCAGCTTAGGAGGGGGGGCGGATACGCAGTATTTT. The chain uses TRBV7-3 and TRBJ2-3; the D gene is possibly TRBD2 (7 bases). Germline V lookup: CDR1 SGHTA, CDR2 FQGTGA. CDR3 length equals 14 residues. Trimming stripped 2 bases from V and 6 bases from J, with 12 bases between.

The rearrangement joins TRBV27 to TRBJ2-1, with 10 bases that match TRBD2. CDR3 size: 16 residues. Germline trimming cut 5 bases from V and 3 bases from J; bases unmatched to any gene: 7. The V gene's germline CDR1 is MNHEY and CDR2 SMNVEV (reference sequence). In DNA, the CDR3 is TGTGCCAGCAGTAGCCTAGCGGGGGCCAACTACAATGAGCAGTTCTTC. Residues: CASSSLAGANYNEQFF.

The rearrangement joins TRBV6-6 to TRBJ1-1; D is possibly TRBD1 (6 bases). V was shortened by 4 bases and J by 1 base, with 13 bases between the two germline ends. The germline CDR1 and CDR2 sequences are MNHNY and SVGAGI (reference sequence). The CDR3 covers 15 residues. This CDR3 reads CASSFRTAENTEAFF. The CDR3 DNA sequence: TGTGCCAGCAGTTTTCGGACAGCCGAGAACACTGAAGCTTTCTTT.

This chain links TRBV5-1 with TRBJ1-1; possibly TRBD1 for D (6 bases). Germline V gives CDR1 SGHRS, CDR2 YFSETQ. The CDR3 contains 13 residues. With 4 bases removed from V and 0 bases from J, the gap between germline ends came to 7 bases. The CDR3 DNA is TGCGCCAGCAGCCCAGGGGTGAACACTGAAGCTTTCTTT. The encoded protein is CASSPGVNTEAFF.

The V and J genes are TRBV12-3 or TRBV12-4 and TRBJ1-6; tentatively, D is TRBD1 (6 bases). V lost 3 bases to trimming and J lost 7 bases, with 7 bases between them. The CDR3 contains 13 residues. Written as DNA, the CDR3 is TGTGCCAGCAGTTTTACAGGGAATTCACCCCTCCACTTT. Its protein product is CASSFTGNSPLHF.

The chain carries TRBV5-4 and TRBJ2-7, with 9 bases identical to TRBD1. This CDR3 region has 16 residues. After removal of 1 base from V and 5 bases from J, the junction contained 10 bases not matched to a gene. From germline, CDR1 is SGHNT and CDR2 YYREEE (reference sequence). CDR3 DNA: TGTGCCAGCAGCTTGCAAGGGAACAGGGGGCACGACGAGCAGTACTTC. It encodes CASSLQGNRGHDEQYF. Full variable domain (rest looked up from reference TRBV5-4 and TRBJ2-7): ETGVTQSPTHLIKTRGQQVTLRCSSQSGHNTVSWYQQALGQGPQFIFQYYREEENGRGNFPPRFSGLQFPNYSSELNVNALELDDSALYLCASSLQGNRGHDEQYFGPGTRLTVT.